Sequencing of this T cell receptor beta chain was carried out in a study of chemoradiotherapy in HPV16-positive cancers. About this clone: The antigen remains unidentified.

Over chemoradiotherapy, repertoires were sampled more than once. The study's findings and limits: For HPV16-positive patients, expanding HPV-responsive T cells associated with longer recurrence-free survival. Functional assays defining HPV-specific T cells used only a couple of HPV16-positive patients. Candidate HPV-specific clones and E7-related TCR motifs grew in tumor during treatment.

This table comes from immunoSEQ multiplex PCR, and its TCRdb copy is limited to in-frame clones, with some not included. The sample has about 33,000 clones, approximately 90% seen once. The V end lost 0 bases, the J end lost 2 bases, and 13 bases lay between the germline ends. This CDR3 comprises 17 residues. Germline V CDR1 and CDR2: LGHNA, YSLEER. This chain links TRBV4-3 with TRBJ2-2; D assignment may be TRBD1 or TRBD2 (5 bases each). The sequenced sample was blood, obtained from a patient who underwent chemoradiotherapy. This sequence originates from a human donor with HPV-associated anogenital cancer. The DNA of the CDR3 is TGCGCCAGCAGCCAAGACGGCCCAGGGAGAAACACCGGGGAGCTGTTTTTT. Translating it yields CASSQDGPGRNTGELFF.